A selection of T cell receptor beta chains follows, all from one sample in a study of shared clonotypes between healthy human individuals. Produced via immunoSEQ multiplex PCR; TCRdb's table is partial and in-frame only. Among hundreds of thousands of clones listed, around 95% were seen once. The sequenced sample was naive CD8+ T cells sorted from blood. Source of these receptors: a woman in her twenties or thirties in good health. Both conserved end residues are part of each CDR3. Fields, in order: V gene, clone size, D gene, J gene, CDR3 DNA, CDR3 protein. The D gene is left open where the match is weak. Expanded clones are given a class, and other clones once, few, many or no size at all.

TRBV30,-,TRBD1,TRBJ2-7,TGTGCCTGGGAACTCGGACAGGGGGCGGGCGAGCAGTACTTC,CAWELGQGAGEQYF
TRBV28,once,-,TRBJ2-1,TGTGCCAGCAGTTTTGGAGATGAGCAGTTCTTC,CASSFGDEQFF
TRBV29-1,-,TRBD2,TRBJ2-1,TGCAGCGTTGAAGGACAAGCGGGATCGTCTTGGAATGAGCAGTTCTTC,CSVEGQAGSSWNEQFF
TRBV6-1,-,TRBD1,TRBJ2-7,TGTGCCACCCGGGACAGGCTATACGAGCAGTACTTC,CATRDRLYEQYF
TRBV19,-,TRBD1,TRBJ1-1,TGTGCCAGTAAAAGGTGGGGGACAGGACCCTTTGAAGCTTTCTTT,CASKRWGTGPFEAFF
TRBV15,-,-,TRBJ2-7,TGTGCCACCAGCAGAGAACAGGGAGGCGACGAGCAGTACTTC,CATSREQGGDEQYF
TRBV7-2,-,TRBD1,TRBJ1-1,TGTGCCAGCAGCGAGGCTGCAGGGGGGCCCACTGAAGCTTTCTTT,CASSEAAGGPTEAFF
TRBV28,-,-,TRBJ1-2,TGTGCCAGCACCCTGCCGAGGTCGGGTTTAGTTGGCTACACCTTC,CASTLPRSGLVGYTF
TRBV27,-,-,TRBJ1-1,TGTGCCAGCAGTGGGGGGTCGGGAGCTTTCTTT,CASSGGSGAFF
TRBV30,-,TRBD1,TRBJ1-5,TGTGCCTGGGCTACCGGGACAGGGGGGAATCAGCCCCAGCATTTT,CAWATGTGGNQPQHF
TRBV19,-,-,TRBJ2-3,TGTGCCAGTTACCACCGAAAGTCTTTT,CASYHRKSF
TRBV5-4,-,-,TRBJ1-3,TGTGCCAGCAGCTTGGACCTTGTACCTGGAAACACCATATATTTT,CASSLDLVPGNTIYF
TRBV5-1,-,-,TRBJ1-4,TGCGCCAGCAGCTTATACGGGCAGGATGAAAAACTGTTTTTT,CASSLYGQDEKLFF
TRBV18,-,-,TRBJ1-1,TGTGCCAGCTCACCACCGAAGGGAACCATGAACACTGAAGCTTTCTTT,CASSPPKGTMNTEAFF
TRBV28,-,TRBD2,TRBJ2-7,TGTGCCAGCAGTACGCCCGGGGGGGCCCGAGGCGAGCAGTACTTC,CASSTPGGARGEQYF
TRBV29-1,-,-,TRBJ2-7,TGCAGCGTTGAAGGTGCCTCCTACGAGCAGTACTTC,CSVEGASYEQYF
TRBV4-1,once,TRBD2,TRBJ2-7,TGCGCCAGCAGCCAATACAAAAAGGGAGGGGACGAGCAGTACTTC,CASSQYKKGGDEQYF
TRBV7-8,-,TRBD1,TRBJ1-5,TGTGCCAGCAGCTTACTCCAGGGACAGGATGGCAATCAGCCCCAGCATTTT,CASSLLQGQDGNQPQHF
TRBV7-9,once,-,TRBJ1-4,TGTGCCAGCAGCCAAGTTGGGGTCAGCAATGAAAAACTGTTTTTT,CASSQVGVSNEKLFF
TRBV27,-,-,TRBJ2-7,TGTGCCAGCAACGATCGGAGGAGGAACAACGAGCAGTACTTC,CASNDRRRNNEQYF
TRBV6-1,-,-,TRBJ1-3,TGTGCCAGCAGGCCCCGAGGGCCTGGAAACACCATATATTTT,CASRPRGPGNTIYF
TRBV13,-,TRBD1,TRBJ1-1,TGTGCCAGCAGCTTAATGTCAGGGGGGAGGGGACTCCCGAACACTGAAGCTTTCTTT,CASSLMSGGRGLPNTEAFF
TRBV5-8,-,-,TRBJ1-5,TGTGCCAGCAGCTGGAGTGGGGAGGGTAGCAATCAGCCCCAGCATTTT,CASSWSGEGSNQPQHF
TRBV7-2,-,-,TRBJ2-5,TGTGCCAGCAGCTTAACGGGGCCAGGGTCGCGAGAGACCCAGTACTTC,CASSLTGPGSRETQYF
TRBV4-1,-,TRBD2,TRBJ2-1,TGCGCCAGCAGCCAAGGGCCTCTAGCGGACGTGAAGTTCTTC,CASSQGPLADVKFF
TRBV7-6,once,-,TRBJ2-1,TGTGCCAGCAGCTTAGTGGCGGGTAACAATGAGCAGTTCTTC,CASSLVAGNNEQFF
TRBV5-1,-,-,TRBJ1-1,TGCGCCAGCGCTCCGTGGACACCCGGAGACACTGAAGCTTTCTTT,CASAPWTPGDTEAFF
TRBV27,-,TRBD2,TRBJ2-7,TGTGCCAGCAGCTTCGGGAGCGGGGGCCTCGAGCAGTACTTC,CASSFGSGGLEQYF
TRBV5-1,-,-,TRBJ2-7,TGCGCCAGCAGCTGGACTGCCTCCTACGAGCAGTACTTC,CASSWTASYEQYF
TRBV6-5,-,-,TRBJ2-3,TGTGCCAGCAGTCTGCAGGGGGGTGGCACAGATACGCAGTATTTT,CASSLQGGGTDTQYF
TRBV9,-,TRBD2,TRBJ2-5,TGTGCCAGCAGCCATTCACTAGCGGGAGGGGAGACCCAGTACTTC,CASSHSLAGGETQYF
TRBV11-2,-,TRBD2,TRBJ2-3,TGTGCCAGCAGCGAATGGGAGGGAGGTAGCACAGATACGCAGTATTTT,CASSEWEGGSTDTQYF
TRBV13,-,-,TRBJ2-7,TGTGCCAGCAGCTTAGGGATGGCGAGGTCCTACGAGCAGTACTTC,CASSLGMARSYEQYF
TRBV28,-,TRBD2,TRBJ2-2,TGTGCCAGCCTAGCGGTCAACACCGGGGAGCTGTTTTTT,CASLAVNTGELFF
TRBV27,-,TRBD1,TRBJ1-2,TGTGCCAGCAGTTTCCTAGACAGGGGGAGTTTCTATGGCTACACCTTC,CASSFLDRGSFYGYTF
TRBV28,once,TRBD2,TRBJ2-1,TGTGCCAGCCGACTAGCGGGAAAAGGGTACAATGAGCAGTTCTTC,CASRLAGKGYNEQFF
TRBV29-1,-,TRBD2,TRBJ2-1,TGCAGCGTTGAAGTGTGGCGGGAGGGGAATGAGCAGTTCTTC,CSVEVWREGNEQFF
TRBV7-2,-,TRBD1,TRBJ2-7,TGTGCCAGCAGCTGGGACAGGGGAGGAGGCGAGCAGTACTTC,CASSWDRGGGEQYF
TRBV7-3,-,-,TRBJ2-3,TGTGCCAGCAGCTTAGCTGCCCCCGGGACGACACCAGATACGCAGTATTTT,CASSLAAPGTTPDTQYF
TRBV27,-,TRBD2,TRBJ2-7,TGTGCCAGCAGTTTAAAACTAGCGGGGGACCTCTACGAGCAGTACTTC,CASSLKLAGDLYEQYF
TRBV29-1,-,-,TRBJ2-1,TGCAGCGTTGAAGACCCATATGAGCAGTTCTTC,CSVEDPYEQFF
TRBV5-5,-,TRBD1,TRBJ1-1,TGTGCCACCTCCACCAGGGGGGCGACTGAAGCTTTCTTT,CATSTRGATEAFF
TRBV27,-,-,TRBJ2-1,TGTGCCAGCAGCGTGGGGGGTGGGTCCAATGAGCAGTTCTTC,CASSVGGGSNEQFF
TRBV15,-,-,TRBJ2-3,TGTGCCACCAGTATGGAGGGACTCAGCACAGATACGCAGTATTTT,CATSMEGLSTDTQYF
TRBV5-4,-,TRBD2,TRBJ2-1,TGTGCCAGCAGCTTGGGCGGGAGCTCCTACAATGAGCAGTTCTTC,CASSLGGSSYNEQFF